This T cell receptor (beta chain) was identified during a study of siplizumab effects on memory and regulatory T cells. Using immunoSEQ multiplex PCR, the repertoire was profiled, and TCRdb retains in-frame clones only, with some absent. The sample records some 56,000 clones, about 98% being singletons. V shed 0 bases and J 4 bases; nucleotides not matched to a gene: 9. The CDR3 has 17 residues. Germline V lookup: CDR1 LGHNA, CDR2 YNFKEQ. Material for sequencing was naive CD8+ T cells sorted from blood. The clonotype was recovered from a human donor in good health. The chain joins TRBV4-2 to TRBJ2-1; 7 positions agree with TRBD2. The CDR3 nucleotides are TGTGCCAGCAGCCAAGATCGGCTAGCGGAAGAATACAATGAGCAGTTCTTC. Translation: CASSQDRLAEEYNEQFF.